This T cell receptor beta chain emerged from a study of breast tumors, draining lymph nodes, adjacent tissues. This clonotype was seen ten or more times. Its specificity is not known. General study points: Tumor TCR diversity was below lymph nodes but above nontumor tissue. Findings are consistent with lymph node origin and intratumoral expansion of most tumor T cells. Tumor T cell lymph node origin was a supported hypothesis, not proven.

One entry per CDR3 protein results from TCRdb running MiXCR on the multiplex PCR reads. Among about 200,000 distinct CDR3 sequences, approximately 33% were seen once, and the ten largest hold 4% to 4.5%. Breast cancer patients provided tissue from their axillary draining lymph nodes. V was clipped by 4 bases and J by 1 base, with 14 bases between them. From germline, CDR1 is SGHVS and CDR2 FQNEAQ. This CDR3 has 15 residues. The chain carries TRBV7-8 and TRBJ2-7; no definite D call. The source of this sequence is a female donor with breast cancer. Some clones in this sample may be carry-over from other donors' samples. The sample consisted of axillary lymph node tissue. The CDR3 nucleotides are TGTGCCAGCAGCTCCCTCGAAACAGAGTCCTACGAGCAGTACTTC. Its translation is CASSSLETESYEQYF.